Each of the 26 T cell receptor beta chains below was sequenced from the same sample in a study of T cells after yellow fever vaccination. TCRdb redid the calling of the 5' RACE reads with MiXCR, one entry per CDR3 protein. The top ten clones hold roughly a sixth of a sample with roughly 520,000 distinct CDR3 sequences, roughly 22% of them seen once. The sample consisted of PBMCs, taken about 20 days after the first yellow fever vaccination. The source is a young man who received the YFV17D yellow fever vaccine.

J is TRBJ1-5 and V is TRBV4-1; D gene uncertain. Germline assignment: CDR1 MGHRA and CDR2 YSYEKL. V was cut by 0 bases and J by 6 bases, with 12 bases left in between. CDR3 size: 15 residues. CDR3 in DNA: TGCGCCAGCAGCCAAGAACTCCCCTATAGTCAGCCCCAGCATTTT. Translating it yields CASSQELPYSQPQHF.

This clonotype has a handful of counts. The rearrangement links TRBV29-1 to TRBJ2-2, with TRBD1 identical over 8 bases. Germline V CDR1 and CDR2: SQVTM, ANQGSEA. V shed 6 bases and J 2 bases; nucleotides not matched to a gene: 8. This CDR3 contains 15 residues. CDR3 loop: CSVETGQANTGELFF. DNA for the CDR3: TGCAGCGTCGAAACGGGACAGGCCAACACCGGGGAGCTGTTTTTT.

The chain uses TRBV11-1 and TRBJ2-3; D call uncertain. This CDR3 comprises 14 residues. From germline, CDR1 is SGHAT and CDR2 FQDESV (reference sequence). V dropped 6 bases and J dropped 1 base, with 11 bases sitting between them. CDR3 protein: CASRRNQGTDTQYF. Here the CDR3 DNA reads TGTGCCAGCAGGCGCAATCAGGGCACAGATACGCAGTATTTT.

In this sample, this clonotype turned up a few times. In DNA form, the CDR3 reads TGTGCCAGCAGCAGTGACAGGGAACGCGGCGAGCAGTACGTC. The encoded protein is CASSSDRERGEQYV. V and J are TRBV5-6 and TRBJ2-7; the match to TRBD1 covers 7 bases. The J segment lost 6 bases and the V segment lost 4 bases, leaving 10 bases of the junction unmatched. CDR3 length: 14 residues. Germline CDR1 SGHDT, CDR2 YYEEEE.

The V call is TRBV7-7, the J call TRBJ2-2; D is undetermined. The CDR3 covers 13 residues. Germline V lookup: CDR1 SSHAT, CDR2 FNYEAQ (reference sequence). V was clipped by 4 bases and J by 6 bases, with 9 bases between them. CDR3 nucleotides: TGTGCCAGCAGCTATGCGCACGCCGGGGAGCTGTTTTTT. Its translation is CASSYAHAGELFF.

This clonotype was seen more than once but under ten times. V is TRBV10-3 and J is TRBJ1-3, with 7 bases fitting TRBD1. This CDR3 comprises 16 residues. The V segment lost 7 bases and the J segment 2 bases; nucleotides outside the gene matches: 11. CDR1 and CDR2 (germline): ENHRY, SYGVKD. DNA of the CDR3: TGTGCCATCAAGTCCGTCCGGGACAGCGCTGGAAACACCATATATTTT. This encodes CAIKSVRDSAGNTIYF.

V and J are TRBV6-2 or TRBV6-3 and TRBJ2-3, with no clear D. V was trimmed by 6 bases and J by 5 bases, leaving 9 bases between them. This CDR3 spans 12 amino acids. Per the germline V gene, CDR1 is MNHEY and CDR2 is SVGEGT. The CDR3 nucleotides read TGTGCCAGCAGAGTTAATGAAGATACGCAGTATTTT. It translates to CASRVNEDTQYF.

This clonotype turned up a few times. The rearrangement links TRBV12-3 or TRBV12-4 to TRBJ2-7; 12 nucleotides line up with TRBD2. V lost 5 bases, J lost 5 bases, and 7 bases stayed unmatched. CDR3 length equals 15 residues. CDR3 loop: CASSLLAGGPHEQYF. Here the CDR3 DNA reads TGTGCCAGCAGTCTCCTAGCGGGGGGGCCCCACGAGCAGTACTTC.

This clonotype has more than one count but fewer than ten. This chain links TRBV19 with TRBJ2-3; 9 bases line up with TRBD2. The V and J ends lost 9 bases and 0 bases, in that order; junction bases with no gene match: 10. Germline V gene data show CDR1 as LNHDA and CDR2 as SQIVND (reference sequence). The CDR3 totals 16 residues. This CDR3 is CASRPNLAGSTDTQYF. Here the CDR3 DNA reads TGTGCCAGCAGACCGAACCTAGCGGGGAGCACAGATACGCAGTATTTT.

V usage is TRBV10-3 and J usage is TRBJ2-7, with D unclear. Germline assignment: CDR1 ENHRY and CDR2 SYGVKD. The length of the CDR3 is 12 residues. V was shortened by 2 bases and J by 3 bases, with 5 bases between the two germline ends. This CDR3 is CAISERVYEQYV. The CDR3 nucleotides are TGTGCCATCAGTGAGCGAGTCTACGAGCAGTACGTC.

This clonotype was counted between two and nine times. The rearrangement joins TRBV9 to TRBJ1-2; D not certain. The CDR3 is 12 residues long. V shed 0 bases and J shed 5 bases, with 5 bases lying between them. Germline V gene data show CDR1 as SGDLS and CDR2 as YYNGEE. The CDR3 spells CASSVDGYGYTF. In DNA, the CDR3 is TGTGCCAGCAGCGTAGATGGGTATGGCTACACCTTC.

The chain uses TRBV19 and TRBJ2-7; D possibly corresponds to TRBD2 (7 bases). From germline, CDR1 is LNHDA and CDR2 SQIVND (reference sequence). V shed 4 bases and J shed 7 bases, with 14 bases lying between them. The CDR3 has 13 amino acids. The CDR3 region has the DNA TGTGCCAGTAGTACCAGAGCGGGGACAGAGCAGTACTTC. It specifies CASSTRAGTEQYF.

The chain combines TRBV11-2 with TRBJ2-3; 13 nucleotides match TRBD2. V shed 0 bases and J 2 bases; nucleotides not matched to a gene: 5. Germline V CDR1 and CDR2: SGHAT, FQNNGV. CDR3 size: 18 residues. In DNA, the CDR3 is TGTGCCAGCAGCTTAGACTCCGGACTAGCGGGGGACACAGATACGCAGTATTTT. Protein sequence: CASSLDSGLAGDTDTQYF.

This chain connects TRBV5-6 to TRBJ2-3, with a tentative D call TRBD1 (6 bases). The CDR3 runs to 16 residues. CDR1 SGHDT and CDR2 YYEEEE come from the germline V gene. Deletions cut 2 bases from V and 4 bases from J, with 17 bases between. As DNA, the CDR3 is TGTGCCAGCAGCTTTTCACAGGGTCGCGTCGCAGATACGCAGTATTTT. This encodes CASSFSQGRVADTQYF.

This clonotype appeared once. This chain links TRBV5-1 with TRBJ2-5; the match to TRBD2 covers 8 bases. The CDR3 has 15 amino acids. Trimming removed 6 bases from V and 4 bases from J; junction bases left unmatched: 11. Per the germline V gene, CDR1 is SGHRS and CDR2 is YFSETQ. The CDR3 DNA reads TGCGCCAGCACAGAAATCGGGGGGGCTGTAGAGACCCAGTACTTC. As protein: CASTEIGGAVETQYF.

J is TRBJ1-5 and V is TRBV10-3, with 10 bases identical to TRBD1. CDR3 size: 13 residues. Germline-derived CDR1 and CDR2 are ENHRY and SYGVKD. With 4 bases clipped from V and 7 bases from J, the junction kept 1 base outside the gene matches. The CDR3 is CAISGDRGQPQHF. The CDR3 DNA sequence: TGTGCCATCAGTGGGGACAGGGGCCAGCCCCAGCATTTT.

V and J are TRBV28 and TRBJ1-3; 8 nucleotides line up with TRBD1. Losses at the gene ends were 6 bases for V and 1 base for J; bases not matched to a gene: 5. CDR3 length: 15 amino acids. Germline V lookup: CDR1 MDHEN, CDR2 SYDVKM. CDR3 protein: CASSPGGTSGNTIYF. The CDR3 DNA is TGTGCCAGCAGCCCAGGGGGCACGTCTGGAAACACCATATATTTT.

This clonotype was counted between two and nine times. The chain couples TRBV5-1 to TRBJ2-7, with D maybe TRBD1 (5 bases). This CDR3 is 14 amino acids long. V shed 1 base and J shed 3 bases, with 11 bases lying between them. The V gene's germline CDR1 is SGHRS and CDR2 YFSETQ. The CDR3 bases are TGCGCCAGCAGCTTGAGGACACAGGTCTACGAGCAGTACTTC. The encoded protein is CASSLRTQVYEQYF.

This clonotype was picked up a small number of times. V gene TRBV7-9 combines with J gene TRBJ1-2, with D tentatively TRBD1 (6 bases). The CDR3 extends over 14 amino acids. Germline V CDR1 and CDR2: SEHNR, FQNEAQ (reference sequence). Deletions cut 2 bases from V and 6 bases from J, with 13 bases between. The chain's CDR3 is CASSLQGTVDGYTF. The CDR3 DNA reads as TGTGCCAGCAGCTTACAGGGGACCGTGGATGGCTACACCTTC.

This chain uses TRBV19 with TRBJ2-3; maybe TRBD1 (5 bases). V was clipped by 4 bases and J by 1 base, with 9 bases between them. Germline lookup yields CDR1 LNHDA and CDR2 SQIVND (reference sequence). The CDR3 extends over 14 amino acids. This CDR3 is CASSKGAGTDTQYF. The CDR3 DNA reads TGTGCCAGTAGTAAAGGGGCGGGCACAGATACGCAGTATTTT. Complete variable domain (other parts from reference TRBV19 and TRBJ2-3): DGGITQSPKYLFRKEGQNVTLSCEQNLNHDAMYWYRQDPGQGLRLIYYSQIVNDFQKGDIAEGYSVSREKKESFPLTVTSAQKNPTAFYLCASSKGAGTDTQYFGPGTRLTVL.

The rearrangement joins TRBV7-9 to TRBJ1-2; a weak D match, TRBD1 (5 bases). V was shortened by 2 bases and J by 4 bases, with 20 bases between the two germline ends. The CDR3 extends over 17 amino acids. CDR1 is SEHNR and CDR2 is FQNEAQ in the germline V gene (reference sequence). In DNA, the CDR3 is TGTGCCAGCAGCTTACCCTATTTTAGTGGGGCATTCTATGGCTACACCTTC. The encoded protein is CASSLPYFSGAFYGYTF.

This clonotype was observed a few times. The gene calls are TRBV20-1 and TRBJ2-3, with D possibly being TRBD2 (6 bases). The V end lost 7 bases, the J end lost 0 bases, and 11 bases lay between the germline ends. The CDR3 extends over 13 amino acids. The germline V gene has CDR1 DFQATT and CDR2 SNEGSKA (reference sequence). The CDR3 is CSGDSSSTDTQYF. For the CDR3, the DNA is TGCAGTGGGGACTCATCTAGCACAGATACGCAGTATTTT.

This clonotype came up a few times. The V and J genes are TRBV20-1 and TRBJ2-3; no reliable D call. CDR1 DFQATT and CDR2 SNEGSKA come from the germline V gene (reference sequence). CDR3 size: 17 residues. Trimming took off 2 bases at V and 0 bases at J, with 18 bases between the two ends. Written as DNA, the CDR3 is TGCAGTGCTAGATCTATTAGTGTGGAGTTAAGCACAGATACGCAGTATTTT. This translates into CSARSISVELSTDTQYF.

This chain joins TRBV12-5 and TRBJ1-6, with D maybe TRBD1 (5 bases). V shed 2 bases and J shed 3 bases, with 8 bases lying between them. The germline gives CDR1 LGHNT, CDR2 FRNRAP. The CDR3 loop spans 15 amino acids. The DNA for the CDR3 is TGTGCTAGTGGTTTGCCGGACATCTATAATTCACCCCTCCACTTT. Amino acid sequence: CASGLPDIYNSPLHF.

J is TRBJ1-6 and V is TRBV6-5, with D perhaps matching TRBD1 (5 bases). The CDR3 is 17 amino acids. The germline V gene encodes CDR1 MNHEY and CDR2 SVGAGI. Trimming removed 0 bases from V and 9 bases from J, with 18 bases in between. CDR3 in DNA: TGTGCCAGCAGTTACTCTGGCTTAGGGGCCCAAGGTTCACCCCTCCACTTT. It yields the protein CASSYSGLGAQGSPLHF.

In this sample, this clonotype turned up a few times. The gene calls are TRBV6-1 and TRBJ2-7, with TRBD2 matching 11 bases. From germline, CDR1 is MNHNS and CDR2 SASEGT. CDR3 length: 15 residues. The V and J ends lost 6 bases and 2 bases, in that order; junction bases with no gene match: 6. Written as DNA, the CDR3 is TGTGCCAGCAGCCGTAGCGGGGGGGCGGCCTACGAGCAGTACTTC. Residues: CASSRSGGAAYEQYF.